The 10 T cell receptor beta chains below all came from one sample that was sequenced in a study of blood T cell repertoires in COVID-19. Sequenced by immunoSEQ multiplex PCR; TCRdb stores in-frame clones only, minus some. The table has under 250,000 clones, nearly 90% seen once. What was sequenced was peripheral blood. Receptors originate from a man aged 45-65 years with COVID-19, enrolled during active disease.

This clone occurred many times. The gene calls are TRBV7-3 and TRBJ2-7; TRBD2 might be the D (5 bases). The ends were cut back, 4 bases at V and 3 bases at J, with 10 bases in the middle. There are 13 residues in the CDR3. Germline V lookup: CDR1 SGHTA, CDR2 FQGTGA. The DNA for the CDR3 is TGTGCCAGCAGCTCCTCACTAGGCTACGAGCAGTACTTC. Translating gives CASSSSLGYEQYF. The full variable domain, its missing parts supplied by reference TRBV7-3 and TRBJ2-7, is GAGVSQTPSNKVTEKGKYVELRCDPISGHTALYWYRQSLGQGPEFLIYFQGTGAADDSGLPNDRFFAVRPEGSVSTLKIQRTERGDSAVYLCASSSSLGYEQYFGPGTRLTVT.

This clone was seen only a few times. The chain is built from TRBV19 and TRBJ2-1; 9 positions agree with TRBD1. Germline-derived CDR1 and CDR2 are LNHDA and SQIVND (reference sequence). The length of the CDR3 is 16 residues. After removal of 7 bases from V and 10 bases from J, the junction contained 17 bases not matched to a gene. The CDR3 nucleotides are TGTGCCAGTAACGAGCAAGGGACAGGGTACGAAAGAGAGCAGTTCTTC. Translated, it gives CASNEQGTGYEREQFF.

The chain employs TRBV5-5 and TRBJ1-2; D gene ambiguous. Germline V gene data show CDR1 as SGHKS and CDR2 as YYEKEE (reference sequence). The CDR3 runs to 15 residues. V lost 7 bases, J lost 3 bases, and 19 bases lay in between. The CDR3 reads CASGLGFSPDYGYTF. For the CDR3, the DNA is TGTGCCAGCGGATTGGGTTTTTCTCCCGACTATGGCTACACCTTC.

The chain employs TRBV11-2 and TRBJ2-7, with TRBD2 matching over 8 bases. The V and J ends lost 1 base and 0 bases, in that order; junction bases with no gene match: 8. CDR1 and CDR2 from the germline V gene are SGHAT and FQNNGV. The CDR3 loop spans 17 amino acids. CDR3 loop: CASSLARGGLSSYEQYF. The CDR3 bases are TGTGCCAGCAGCTTAGCCCGCGGGGGGCTTAGCTCCTACGAGCAGTACTTC.

In nucleotides, the CDR3 is TGTGCCAGCAGCTCTTCGAGATCCTACAATGAGCAGTTCTTC. As protein: CASSSSRSYNEQFF. The V gene is TRBV7-2, the J gene TRBJ2-1, with D unclear. Trimming removed 4 bases from V and 1 base from J, with 8 bases in between. The germline CDR1 and CDR2 sequences are SGHTA and FQGNSA. The CDR3 is made up of 14 amino acids.

The sample holds a few counts of this clone. The chain carries TRBV6-5 and TRBJ1-2, with D tentatively TRBD1 (6 bases). This CDR3 is built from 15 residues. CDR1 is MNHEY, CDR2 SVGAGI, per germline. V was shortened by 0 bases and J by 8 bases, with 16 bases between the two germline ends. CDR3 bases: TGTGCCAGCAGTTACTCGGTTCGGGGGGCGCGGGGCTACACCTTC. It specifies CASSYSVRGARGYTF.

In the case of this clone: The same CDR3 is also encoded by other DNA sequences in this sample. The chain recombines TRBV6-1 with TRBJ2-7, with TRBD2 as a possible D gene (7 bases). CDR3 length: 14 amino acids. The V gene lost 0 bases and the J gene lost 2 bases, with 8 bases spanning the gap. Per germline, CDR1 MNHNS and CDR2 SASEGT. This CDR3 reads CASSEAGGAYEQYF. The CDR3 nucleotides read TGTGCCAGCAGTGAAGCAGGGGGGGCCTACGAGCAGTACTTC.

The chain has TRBV7-8 and TRBJ2-7; D call uncertain. The CDR3 extends over 13 amino acids. Germline V gene data show CDR1 as SGHVS and CDR2 as FQNEAQ. The V end was cut by 6 bases, the J end by 4 bases, with 13 bases between. The CDR3 spells CASRPYSVYEQYF. CDR3 bases: TGTGCCAGCAGACCATACTCCGTTTACGAGCAGTACTTC.

This clone was seen a handful of times. The V call is TRBV7-8, the J call TRBJ1-1, with D perhaps matching TRBD1 (5 bases). V was cut by 2 bases and J by 4 bases, with 11 bases left in between. Germline V gives CDR1 SGHVS, CDR2 FQNEAQ. This CDR3 contains 14 residues. CDR3 DNA sequence: TGTGCCAGCAGCTTAAAGGGGTGGATCACTGAAGCTTTCTTT. Translating it yields CASSLKGWITEAFF.

The CDR3 reads CASSPWTERGNTIYF. The CDR3 DNA sequence: TGTGCCAGCAGCCCCTGGACAGAGAGGGGAAACACCATATATTTT. The chain couples TRBV7-2 to TRBJ1-3; possibly TRBD1 for D (6 bases). The CDR3 extends over 15 amino acids. The V gene's germline CDR1 is SGHTA and CDR2 FQGNSA. Between the trimmed V and J ends, which lost 5 bases and 4 bases, there was a span of 15 bases.